This T cell receptor beta chain was identified during a study of blood T cell repertoires in COVID-19. Using immunoSEQ multiplex PCR, the repertoire was profiled, and TCRdb retains in-frame clones only, with some absent. The sample holds fewer than 400,000 clones, about four fifths seen once. With 3 bases clipped from V and 5 bases from J, the junction kept 5 bases outside the gene matches. Germline V gives CDR1 SGHNT, CDR2 YYREEE (reference sequence). The CDR3 runs to 15 residues. The sequence was obtained from a man aged 25 to 40 with active or convalescent COVID-19. The sample comprised peripheral blood. V usage is TRBV5-4 and J usage is TRBJ1-1, with 12 bases that match TRBD1. The CDR3 nucleotides are TGTGCCAGCAGCTCAGGGACAGGGGGCTGGACTGAAGCTTTCTTT. Translated, it gives CASSSGTGGWTEAFF.